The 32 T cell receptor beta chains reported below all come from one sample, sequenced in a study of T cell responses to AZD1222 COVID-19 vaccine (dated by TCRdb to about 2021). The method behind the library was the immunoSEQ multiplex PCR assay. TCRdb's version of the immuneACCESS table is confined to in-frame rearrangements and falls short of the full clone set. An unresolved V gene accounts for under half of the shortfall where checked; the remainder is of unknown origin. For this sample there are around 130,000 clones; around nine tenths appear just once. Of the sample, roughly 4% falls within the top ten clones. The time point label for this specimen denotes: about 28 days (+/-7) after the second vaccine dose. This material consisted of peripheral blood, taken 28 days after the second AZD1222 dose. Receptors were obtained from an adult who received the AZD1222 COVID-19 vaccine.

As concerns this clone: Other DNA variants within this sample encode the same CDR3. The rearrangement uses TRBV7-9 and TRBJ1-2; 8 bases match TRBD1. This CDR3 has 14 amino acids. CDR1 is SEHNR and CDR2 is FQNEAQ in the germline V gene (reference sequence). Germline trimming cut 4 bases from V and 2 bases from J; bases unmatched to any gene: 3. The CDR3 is CASSSGTGNYGYTF. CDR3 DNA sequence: TGTGCCAGCAGCTCCGGGACAGGAAACTATGGCTACACCTTC.

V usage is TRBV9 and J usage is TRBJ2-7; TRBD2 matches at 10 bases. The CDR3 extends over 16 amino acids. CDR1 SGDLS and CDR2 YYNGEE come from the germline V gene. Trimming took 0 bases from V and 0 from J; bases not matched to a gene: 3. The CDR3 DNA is TGTGCCAGCAGCGTAGGTTCTAGCGGGAGCTCCTACGAGCAGTACTTC. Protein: CASSVGSSGSSYEQYF.

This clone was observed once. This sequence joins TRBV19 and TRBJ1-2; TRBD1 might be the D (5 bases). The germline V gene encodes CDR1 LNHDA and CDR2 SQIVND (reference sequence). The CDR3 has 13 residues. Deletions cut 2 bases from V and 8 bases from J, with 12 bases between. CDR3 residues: CASSIRTPVGYTF. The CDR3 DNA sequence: TGTGCCAGTAGTATAAGGACACCGGTCGGCTACACCTTC.

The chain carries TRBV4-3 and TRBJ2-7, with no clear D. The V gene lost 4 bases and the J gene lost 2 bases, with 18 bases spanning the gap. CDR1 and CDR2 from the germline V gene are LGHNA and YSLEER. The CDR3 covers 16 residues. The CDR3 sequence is CASSPITPRQAYEQYF. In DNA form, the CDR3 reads TGCGCCAGCAGCCCCATCACCCCTCGGCAGGCCTACGAGCAGTACTTC.

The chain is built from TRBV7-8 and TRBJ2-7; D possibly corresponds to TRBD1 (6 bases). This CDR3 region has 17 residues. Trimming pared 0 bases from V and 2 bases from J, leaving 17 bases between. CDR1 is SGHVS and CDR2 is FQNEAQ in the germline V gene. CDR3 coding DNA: TGTGCCAGCAGCTTAGCTAGTGTACAGGGAGCCACCTACGAGCAGTACTTC. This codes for CASSLASVQGATYEQYF.

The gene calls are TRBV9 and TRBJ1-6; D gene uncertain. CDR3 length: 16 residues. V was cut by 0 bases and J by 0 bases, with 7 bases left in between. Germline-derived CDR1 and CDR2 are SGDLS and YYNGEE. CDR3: CASSVDISSYNSPLHF. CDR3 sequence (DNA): TGTGCCAGCAGCGTAGACATAAGCTCCTATAATTCACCCCTCCACTTT. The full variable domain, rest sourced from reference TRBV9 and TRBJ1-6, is DSGVTQTPKHLITATGQRVTLRCSPRSGDLSVYWYQQSLDQGLQFLIQYYNGEERAKGNILERFSAQQFPDLHSELNLSSLELGDSALYFCASSVDISSYNSPLHFGNGTRLTVT.

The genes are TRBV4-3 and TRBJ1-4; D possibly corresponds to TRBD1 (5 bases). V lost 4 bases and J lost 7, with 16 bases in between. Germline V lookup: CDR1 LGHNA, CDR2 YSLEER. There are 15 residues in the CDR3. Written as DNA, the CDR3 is TGCGCCAGCAGCCGAGAACCGAGGGGTGCTGAAAAACTGTTTTTT. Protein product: CASSREPRGAEKLFF.

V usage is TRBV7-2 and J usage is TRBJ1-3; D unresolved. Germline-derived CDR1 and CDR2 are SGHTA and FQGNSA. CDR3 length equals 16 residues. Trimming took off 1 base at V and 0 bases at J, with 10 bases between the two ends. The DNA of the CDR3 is TGTGCCAGCAGCTTAGTCGCGGGATACTCTGGAAACACCATATATTTT. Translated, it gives CASSLVAGYSGNTIYF.

This chain's CDR3 is CASSVHRGPTDTQYF. The CDR3 DNA reads TGTGCCAGCAGCGTTCACCGGGGGCCAACAGATACGCAGTATTTT. The chain uses TRBV9 and TRBJ2-3; D possibly uses TRBD1 or TRBD2 (6 bases each). V was cut by 2 bases and J by 3 bases, with 13 bases left in between. The CDR3 is 15 residues long. CDR1 is SGDLS, CDR2 YYNGEE, per germline. Combining the CDR3 with reference TRBV9 and TRBJ2-3 gives the whole variable domain DSGVTQTPKHLITATGQRVTLRCSPRSGDLSVYWYQQSLDQGLQFLIQYYNGEERAKGNILERFSAQQFPDLHSELNLSSLELGDSALYFCASSVHRGPTDTQYFGPGTRLTVL.

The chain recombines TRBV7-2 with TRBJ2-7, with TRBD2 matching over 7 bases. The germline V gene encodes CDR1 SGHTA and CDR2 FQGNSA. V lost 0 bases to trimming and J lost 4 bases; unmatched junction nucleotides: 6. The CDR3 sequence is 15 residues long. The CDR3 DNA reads TGTGCCAGCAGCTTAGCCCGGGAGGTGGTTTACGAGCAGTACTTC. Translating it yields CASSLAREVVYEQYF.

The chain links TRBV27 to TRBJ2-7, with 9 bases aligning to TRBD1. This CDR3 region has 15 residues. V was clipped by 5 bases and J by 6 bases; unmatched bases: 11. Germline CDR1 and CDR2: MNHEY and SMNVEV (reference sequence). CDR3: CASSPLGTGRSEQYF. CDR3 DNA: TGTGCCAGCAGTCCGCTAGGGACAGGGCGTTCCGAGCAGTACTTC.

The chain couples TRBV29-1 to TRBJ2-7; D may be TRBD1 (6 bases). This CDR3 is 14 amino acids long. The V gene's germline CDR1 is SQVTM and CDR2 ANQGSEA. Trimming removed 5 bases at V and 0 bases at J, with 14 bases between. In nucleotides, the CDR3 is TGCAGCGTTACAGGACAGACGAGCTCCTACGAGCAGTACTTC. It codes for CSVTGQTSSYEQYF.

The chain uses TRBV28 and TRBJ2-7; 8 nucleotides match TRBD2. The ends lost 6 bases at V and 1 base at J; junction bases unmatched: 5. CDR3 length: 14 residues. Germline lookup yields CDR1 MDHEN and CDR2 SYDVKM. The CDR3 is CASSARGGSYEQYF. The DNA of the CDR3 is TGTGCCAGCAGCGCCCGGGGGGGTTCCTACGAGCAGTACTTC.

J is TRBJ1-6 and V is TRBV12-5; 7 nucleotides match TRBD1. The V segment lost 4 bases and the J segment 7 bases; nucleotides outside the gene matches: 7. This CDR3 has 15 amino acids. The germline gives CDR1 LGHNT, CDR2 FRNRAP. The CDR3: CASGSWTGSNSPLHF. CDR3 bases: TGTGCTAGTGGTTCCTGGACAGGCAGCAATTCACCCCTCCACTTT.

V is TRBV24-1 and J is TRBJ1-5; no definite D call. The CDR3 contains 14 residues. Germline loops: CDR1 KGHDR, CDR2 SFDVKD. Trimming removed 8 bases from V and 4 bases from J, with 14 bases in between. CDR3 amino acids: CATNPGTGNQPQHF. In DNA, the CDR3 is TGTGCCACCAATCCCGGAACGGGTAATCAGCCCCAGCATTTT.

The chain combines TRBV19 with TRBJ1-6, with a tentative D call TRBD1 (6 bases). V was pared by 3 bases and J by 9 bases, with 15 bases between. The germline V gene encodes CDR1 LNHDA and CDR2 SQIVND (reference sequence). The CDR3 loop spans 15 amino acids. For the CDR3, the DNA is TGTGCCAGTAGTATTCGGGGGGGCTTGAGTTCACCCCTCCACTTT. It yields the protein CASSIRGGLSSPLHF.

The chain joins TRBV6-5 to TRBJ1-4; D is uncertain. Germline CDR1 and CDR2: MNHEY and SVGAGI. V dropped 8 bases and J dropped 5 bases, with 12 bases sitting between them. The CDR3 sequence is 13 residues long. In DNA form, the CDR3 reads TGTGCCAGCCCCCAGCGGGGAAATGAAAAACTGTTTTTT. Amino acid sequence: CASPQRGNEKLFF.

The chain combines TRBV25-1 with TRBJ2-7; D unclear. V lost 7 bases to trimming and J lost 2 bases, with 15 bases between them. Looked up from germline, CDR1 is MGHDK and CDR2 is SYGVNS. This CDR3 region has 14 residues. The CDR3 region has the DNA TGTGCCAGCAAGGAGCACACCGTCCCCTACGAGCAGTACTTC. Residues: CASKEHTVPYEQYF.

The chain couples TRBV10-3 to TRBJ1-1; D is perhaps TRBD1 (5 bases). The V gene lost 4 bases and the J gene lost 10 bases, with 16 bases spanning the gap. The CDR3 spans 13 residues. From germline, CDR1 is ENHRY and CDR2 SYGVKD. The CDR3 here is CAISGYVGVGAFF. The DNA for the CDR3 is TGTGCCATCAGTGGATATGTGGGGGTTGGAGCTTTCTTT.

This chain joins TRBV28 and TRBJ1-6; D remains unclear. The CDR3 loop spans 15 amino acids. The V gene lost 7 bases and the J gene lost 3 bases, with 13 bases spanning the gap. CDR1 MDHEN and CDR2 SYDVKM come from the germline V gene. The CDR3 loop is CASTPAAYYNSPLHF. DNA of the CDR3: TGTGCCAGCACTCCGGCAGCCTACTATAATTCACCCCTCCACTTT.

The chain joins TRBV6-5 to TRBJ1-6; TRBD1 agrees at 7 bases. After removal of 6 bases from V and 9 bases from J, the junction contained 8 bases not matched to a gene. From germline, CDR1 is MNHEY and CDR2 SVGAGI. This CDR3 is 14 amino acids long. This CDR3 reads CASRLFTGASPLHF. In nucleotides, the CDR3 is TGTGCCAGCAGATTATTCACAGGGGCTTCACCCCTCCACTTT.

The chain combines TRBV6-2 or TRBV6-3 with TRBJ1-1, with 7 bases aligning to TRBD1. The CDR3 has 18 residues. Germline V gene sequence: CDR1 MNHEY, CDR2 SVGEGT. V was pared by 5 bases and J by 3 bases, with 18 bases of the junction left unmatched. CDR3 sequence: CASSPQLYDRVDYTEAFF. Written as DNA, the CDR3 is TGTGCCAGCAGTCCCCAACTATACGACAGGGTGGATTACACTGAAGCTTTCTTT.

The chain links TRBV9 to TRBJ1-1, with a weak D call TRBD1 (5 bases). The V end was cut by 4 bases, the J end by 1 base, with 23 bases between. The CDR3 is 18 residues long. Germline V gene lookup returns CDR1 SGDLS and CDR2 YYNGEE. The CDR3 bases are TGTGCCAGCAGCCCTTCCAGGGTGGCCCCTTCATCGAACACTGAAGCTTTCTTT. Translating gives CASSPSRVAPSSNTEAFF.

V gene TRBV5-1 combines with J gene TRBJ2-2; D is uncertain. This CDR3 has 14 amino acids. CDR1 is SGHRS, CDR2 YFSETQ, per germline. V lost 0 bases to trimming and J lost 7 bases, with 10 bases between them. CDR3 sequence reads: CASSLEPSVGELFF. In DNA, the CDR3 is TGCGCCAGCAGCTTGGAACCTTCGGTCGGGGAGCTGTTTTTT. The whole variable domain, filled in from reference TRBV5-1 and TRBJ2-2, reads KAGVTQTPRYLIKTRGQQVTLSCSPISGHRSVSWYQQTPGQGLQFLFEYFSETQRNKGNFPGRFSGRQFSNSRSEMNVSTLELGDSALYLCASSLEPSVGELFFGEGSRLTVL.

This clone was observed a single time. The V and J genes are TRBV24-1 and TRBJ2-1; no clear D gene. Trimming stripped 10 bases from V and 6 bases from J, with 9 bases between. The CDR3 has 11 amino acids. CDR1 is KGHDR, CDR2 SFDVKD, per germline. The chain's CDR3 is CATESGNEQFF. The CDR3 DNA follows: TGTGCCACGGAATCGGGCAATGAGCAGTTCTTC.

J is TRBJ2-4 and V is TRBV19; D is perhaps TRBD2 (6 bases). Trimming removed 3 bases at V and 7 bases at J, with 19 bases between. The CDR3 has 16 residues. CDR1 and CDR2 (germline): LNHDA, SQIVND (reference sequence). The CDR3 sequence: CASSISGEAIRNIQYF. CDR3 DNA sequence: TGTGCCAGTAGTATTAGTGGGGAGGCGATTAGGAACATTCAGTACTTC.

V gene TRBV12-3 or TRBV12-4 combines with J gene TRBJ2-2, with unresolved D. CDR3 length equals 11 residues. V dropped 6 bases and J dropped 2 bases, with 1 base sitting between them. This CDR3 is CASSNTGELFF. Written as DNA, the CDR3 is TGTGCCAGCAGCAACACCGGGGAGCTGTTTTTT.

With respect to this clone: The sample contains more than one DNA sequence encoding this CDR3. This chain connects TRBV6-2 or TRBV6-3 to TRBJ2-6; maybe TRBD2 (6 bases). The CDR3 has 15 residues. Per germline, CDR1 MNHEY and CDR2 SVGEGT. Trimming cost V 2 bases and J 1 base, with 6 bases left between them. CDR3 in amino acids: CASSYGGSGANVLTF. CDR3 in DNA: TGTGCCAGCAGTTACGGAGGGTCTGGGGCCAACGTCCTGACTTTC.

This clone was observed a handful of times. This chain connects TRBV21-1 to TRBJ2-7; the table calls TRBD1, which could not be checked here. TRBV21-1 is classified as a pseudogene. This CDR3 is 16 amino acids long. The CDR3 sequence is CASSRKKFGGTAEQYF. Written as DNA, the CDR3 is TGTGCCAGCAGCCGTAAAAAGTTTGGTGGGACAGCCGAGCAGTACTTC.

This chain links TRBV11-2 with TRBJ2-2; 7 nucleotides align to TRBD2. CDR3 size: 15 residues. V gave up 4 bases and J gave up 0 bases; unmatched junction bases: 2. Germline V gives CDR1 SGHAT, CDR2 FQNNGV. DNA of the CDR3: TGTGCCAGCAGCTCTAGCGGCCCGAACACCGGGGAGCTGTTTTTT. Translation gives CASSSSGPNTGELFF.

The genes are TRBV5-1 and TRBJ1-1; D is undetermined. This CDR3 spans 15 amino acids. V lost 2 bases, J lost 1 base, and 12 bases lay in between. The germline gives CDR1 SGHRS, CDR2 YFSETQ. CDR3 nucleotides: TGCGCCAGCAGCTTATCATGGACGGGGAACACTGAAGCTTTCTTT. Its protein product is CASSLSWTGNTEAFF.

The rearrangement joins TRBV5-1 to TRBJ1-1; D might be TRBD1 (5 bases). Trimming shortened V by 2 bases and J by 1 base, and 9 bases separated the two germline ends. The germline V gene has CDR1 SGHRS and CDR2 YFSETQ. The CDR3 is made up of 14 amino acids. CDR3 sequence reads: CASSLGVRNTEAFF. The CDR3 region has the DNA TGCGCCAGCAGCTTAGGGGTTCGGAACACTGAAGCTTTCTTT.